The 29 T cell receptor beta chains below come from one sample, sequenced in a study of vaccination and CD4 T cells after COVID-19. These TCRs' antigens remain unknown. The Oncomine TCR Beta short-read assay sequenced DNA from cultured CD4+ T cells. TCRdb independently ran MiXCR on the PCR reads; one entry per CDR3 protein. The data show 6,600 or so distinct CDR3 sequences, approximately 38% seen once. This sample's treatment: approximately 9-day PBMC culture with coronavirus spike peptide pools or control peptides (ViraFEST assay). During the years 2011-2018, before the COVID-19 pandemic, the unexposed donor's CD4+ T cells were collected. The sample was CD4+ T cells from blood, cultured in vitro. All receptors come from a human donor in good health.

The chain carries TRBV19 and TRBJ1-2, with 8 bases aligning to TRBD1. CDR1 and CDR2 from the germline V gene are LNHDA and SQIVND (reference sequence). This CDR3 has 14 residues. Losses at the gene ends were 4 bases for V and 7 bases for J; bases not matched to a gene: 8. The CDR3: CASSTWTGTGGYTF. The CDR3 DNA sequence: TGTGCCAGTAGTACCTGGACAGGGACGGGTGGCTACACCTTC.

The J gene is TRBJ2-7, the V gene TRBV20-1; no definite D call. Germline CDR1 reads DFQATT; CDR2 reads SNEGSKA (reference sequence). This CDR3 is built from 15 residues. V was clipped by 0 bases and J by 4 bases, with 16 bases between them. The CDR3 sequence is CSARDWRGSRYEQYF. DNA of the CDR3: TGCAGTGCTAGAGATTGGAGAGGCAGCAGATACGAGCAGTACTTC.

This clonotype has more than one count but fewer than ten. The chain couples TRBV24-1 to TRBJ2-1; D not certain. CDR1 KGHDR and CDR2 SFDVKD come from the germline V gene. The CDR3 is 13 amino acids. V lost 4 bases, J lost 5 bases, and 8 bases lay in between. This CDR3 is CATSESRNNEQFF. The CDR3 DNA reads TGTGCCACCAGTGAATCGAGAAACAATGAGCAGTTCTTC.

In the case of this clonotype: Sequence at one end of the junction differs from germline and may be a read error. This rearrangement joins TRBV20-1 to TRBJ2-3; a weak D match, TRBD2 (6 bases). In germline, CDR1 is DFQATT, CDR2 SNEGSKA (reference sequence). The CDR3 spans 14 residues. DNA of the CDR3: TGCAGTGCTCCTCCGGGAGAGGTATCAGATACGCAGAATTTT. Amino acids: CSAPPGEVSDTQNF.

This clonotype was counted a few times. The CDR3 reads CASSFPDYGYTF. The CDR3 nucleotides read TGTGCCAGCAGTTTTCCGGATTATGGCTACACCTTC. V gene TRBV28 combines with J gene TRBJ1-2; no definite D call. This CDR3 spans 12 amino acids. The V gene lost 3 bases and the J gene lost 5 bases, with 7 bases spanning the gap. Germline V gene lookup returns CDR1 MDHEN and CDR2 SYDVKM.

In its sample, this clonotype was seen a few times. The V call is TRBV20-1, the J call TRBJ1-6; D is uncertain. Trimming left V 4 bases short and J 7 bases short, with 14 bases between. Germline V gene data show CDR1 as DFQATT and CDR2 as SNEGSKA (reference sequence). CDR3 length: 14 residues. The CDR3 is CSATSGFENSPLHF. The CDR3 DNA reads as TGCAGTGCTACTAGCGGGTTCGAGAATTCACCCCTCCACTTT.

This clonotype was found a few times. The chain uses TRBV7-2 and TRBJ1-5; D might be TRBD1 (5 bases). The CDR3 is 17 residues long. V lost 5 bases and J lost 1, with 18 bases in between. Germline CDR1 is SGHTA and CDR2 is FQGNSA. This CDR3 is CASSVDWWTRSNQPQHF. The CDR3, as DNA: TGTGCCAGCAGCGTCGATTGGTGGACACGCAGCAATCAGCCCCAGCATTTT.

The CDR3 DNA sequence: TGTGCCAGTCATGGGACAGGCACTGAAGCTTTCTTT. Residues: CASHGTGTEAFF. V is TRBV19 and J is TRBJ1-1, with 8 bases aligning to TRBD1. Per the germline V gene, CDR1 is LNHDA and CDR2 is SQIVND (reference sequence). The CDR3 extends over 12 amino acids. The V and J ends lost 8 bases and 4 bases, in that order; junction bases with no gene match: 3.

The chain recombines TRBV2 with TRBJ1-2, with a tentative D call TRBD1 (5 bases). This CDR3 region has 12 residues. V gave up 7 bases and J gave up 8 bases, with 14 bases separating them. The V gene's germline CDR1 is SNHLY and CDR2 FYNNEI. CDR3 nucleotides: TGTGCCAGCATGGGGGTTAAACTGGGCTACACCTTC. Amino acid sequence: CASMGVKLGYTF. Full variable domain (remainder filled in from reference TRBV2 and TRBJ1-2): EPEVTQTPSHQVTQMGQEVILRCVPISNHLYFYWYRQILGQKVEFLVSFYNNEISEKSEIFDDQFSVERPDGSNFTLKIRSTKLEDSAMYFCASMGVKLGYTFGSGTRLTVV.

This clonotype was seen only a few times. The chain couples TRBV5-1 to TRBJ2-3; D possibly corresponds to TRBD1 (7 bases). This CDR3 is 16 amino acids long. V was cut by 3 bases and J by 2 bases, with 16 bases left in between. Germline CDR1 reads SGHRS; CDR2 reads YFSETQ. The CDR3 spells CASSSGGQPPTDTQYF. DNA of the CDR3: TGCGCCAGCAGCTCCGGGGGACAGCCCCCCACAGATACGCAGTATTTT.

The table lists this clonotype with a few counts. The CDR3 sequence is CASSKETGGRNQPQHF. As DNA, the CDR3 is TGTGCCAGCAGCAAAGAGACAGGGGGCCGCAATCAGCCCCAGCATTTT. This chain uses TRBV21-1 with TRBJ1-5; TRBD1 reflects the table's D call only, with no check against the DNA. TRBV21-1 is listed as a pseudogene. CDR3 size: 16 residues.

The table lists this clonotype with a few counts. The chain couples TRBV20-1 to TRBJ2-1; TRBD1 or TRBD2 may be the D gene (5 bases each). The CDR3 consists of 12 residues. The ends were cut back, 3 bases at V and 7 bases at J, with 10 bases in the middle. CDR1 and CDR2 from the germline V gene are DFQATT and SNEGSKA (reference sequence). This CDR3 reads CSARPWGNEQFF. CDR3 coding DNA: TGCAGTGCTAGGCCCTGGGGGAATGAGCAGTTCTTC.

This chain links TRBV30 with TRBJ2-1; no clear D gene. Germline V gives CDR1 GTSNPN, CDR2 SVGIG (reference sequence). Trimming stripped 1 base from V and 6 bases from J, with 7 bases between. This CDR3 is built from 12 residues. The CDR3 region is CAWSGSRNEQFF. The CDR3 DNA sequence: TGTGCCTGGAGTGGGTCTCGCAATGAGCAGTTCTTC.

This clonotype was seen a few times. In DNA, the CDR3 is TGTGCCCCGGATCGGAGGGCGGAGTATGGCTACACCTTC. Its protein is CAPDRRAEYGYTF. The chain recombines TRBV24-1 with TRBJ1-2, with D hard to call. V lost 12 bases to trimming and J lost 5 bases, with 18 bases between them. Germline-derived CDR1 and CDR2 are KGHDR and SFDVKD. This CDR3 spans 13 amino acids.

This rearrangement joins TRBV7-8 to TRBJ2-2; TRBD1 or TRBD2 may be the D gene (5 bases each). CDR1 is SGHVS, CDR2 FQNEAQ, per germline. Trimming pared 2 bases from V and 1 base from J, leaving 32 bases between. This CDR3 is built from 23 residues. The CDR3 nucleotides read TGTGCCAGCAGCTTAACCCCTAGTCGCTTCGACAGTCACCGACTAAAGAACACCGGGGAGCTGTTTTTT. Amino acid sequence: CASSLTPSRFDSHRLKNTGELFF.

Of note for this clonotype: Compared with germline, one end of the junction differs, possibly owing to a read error. The chain is built from TRBV11-2 and TRBJ1-1, with 9 bases lining up with TRBD1. In germline, CDR1 is SGHAT, CDR2 FQNNGV. This CDR3 is 14 amino acids long. The CDR3 DNA follows: TGCGCCAGCAGCCCGGGACAGGGACTGACTGAAGCTTTCTTT. It is translated as CASSPGQGLTEAFF.

The gene calls are TRBV15 and TRBJ2-5, with 7 positions matching TRBD1. Losses at the gene ends were 0 bases for V and 1 base for J; bases not matched to a gene: 8. CDR3 size: 17 residues. Germline CDR1 reads LNHNV; CDR2 reads YYDKDF (reference sequence). The DNA for the CDR3 is TGTGCCACCAGCAGAGATCGAGGCAGGGGGAGCCAAGAGACCCAGTACTTC. Translating gives CATSRDRGRGSQETQYF.

This clonotype turned up a few times. This rearrangement joins TRBV24-1 to TRBJ1-2, with D possibly matching TRBD1 (6 bases). Germline values: CDR1 KGHDR, CDR2 SFDVKD. The V end was cut by 4 bases, the J end by 6 bases, with 14 bases between. This CDR3 has 14 residues. CDR3 amino acids: CATSELDRSHGYTF. In DNA form, the CDR3 reads TGTGCCACCAGTGAACTTGACAGGTCCCATGGCTACACCTTC.

This clonotype was counted only a few times. The V gene is TRBV6-1, the J gene TRBJ2-3; 7 nucleotides agree with TRBD2. Germline V CDR1 and CDR2: MNHNS, SASEGT. V dropped 6 bases and J dropped 2; count of bases not matched to a gene: 5. The CDR3 has 14 amino acids. CDR3 loop: CASSLGTITDTQYF. The DNA for the CDR3 is TGTGCCAGCAGCCTGGGGACTATCACAGATACGCAGTATTTT.

The rearrangement links TRBV20-1 to TRBJ2-5, with 11 bases identical to TRBD2. CDR1 and CDR2 from the germline V gene are DFQATT and SNEGSKA (reference sequence). CDR3 length: 22 residues. J gave up 2 bases and V 0 bases, and 23 bases lay outside the gene matches. The CDR3 DNA follows: TGCAGTGCTAGAGAATTATCCCGTGAGTCCCTAGCGGGGGGCCGGAATCAAGAGACCCAGTACTTC. Translating gives CSARELSRESLAGGRNQETQYF.

This chain links TRBV12-3 or TRBV12-4 with TRBJ2-5; D may be TRBD1 (7 bases). The V and J ends lost 3 bases and 5 bases respectively, with 16 bases between them. The CDR3 is 15 residues long. The CDR3 DNA sequence: TGTGCCAGCAGTTTCCCTACAGGGGCGGGGGAGACCCAGTACTTC. It translates to CASSFPTGAGETQYF.

The chain recombines TRBV7-6 with TRBJ2-3; no clear D. This CDR3 spans 11 amino acids. Per germline, CDR1 SGHVS and CDR2 FNYEAQ. V was cut by 5 bases and J by 2 bases, with 2 bases left in between. CDR3 bases: TGTGCCAGCAGCGACACAGATACGCAGTATTTT. Its protein is CASSDTDTQYF.

This clonotype was seen just once. The rearrangement uses TRBV9 and TRBJ1-2; D not certain. Trimming pared 4 bases from V and 7 bases from J, leaving 11 bases between. CDR3 length: 12 amino acids. Germline V gives CDR1 SGDLS, CDR2 YYNGEE. The CDR3 DNA follows: TGTGCCAGCAGCCCGGGGTACGGTGGCTACACCTTC. It yields the protein CASSPGYGGYTF.

The rearrangement joins TRBV19 to TRBJ1-2; unclear D gene. The CDR3 has 15 residues. V was pared by 0 bases and J by 8 bases, with 16 bases between. CDR1 is LNHDA and CDR2 is SQIVND in the germline V gene (reference sequence). The CDR3 coding sequence is TGTGCCAGTAGTATAGATTTAGGCAGGTTTGACGGCTACACCTTC. Protein sequence: CASSIDLGRFDGYTF.

This clonotype has only a few counts. The chain links TRBV2 to TRBJ1-2; no clear D gene. The CDR3 length is 10 residues. Germline V gene sequence: CDR1 SNHLY, CDR2 FYNNEI. V was clipped by 4 bases and J by 8 bases, with 5 bases between them. The CDR3 DNA reads TGTGCCAGCAGTGGAGAGGGCTACACCTTC. As protein: CASSGEGYTF. Complete variable domain (other parts from reference TRBV2 and TRBJ1-2): EPEVTQTPSHQVTQMGQEVILRCVPISNHLYFYWYRQILGQKVEFLVSFYNNEISEKSEIFDDQFSVERPDGSNFTLKIRSTKLEDSAMYFCASSGEGYTFGSGTRLTVV.

V usage is TRBV29-1 and J usage is TRBJ1-2; a weak D match, TRBD1 (5 bases). CDR3 length: 15 residues. Germline V gene sequence: CDR1 SQVTM, CDR2 ANQGSEA. V was clipped by 0 bases and J by 6 bases, with 17 bases between them. CDR3 DNA sequence: TGCAGCGTTGAAGATCAGAGGTTGGCGGGGGATGGCTACACCTTC. Amino acids: CSVEDQRLAGDGYTF.

The V and J genes are TRBV19 and TRBJ1-1; D might be TRBD1 (6 bases). The CDR3 is made up of 13 amino acids. Germline-derived CDR1 and CDR2 are LNHDA and SQIVND (reference sequence). Trimming removed 5 bases at V and 3 bases at J, with 10 bases between. CDR3 coding DNA: TGTGCCAGTAGTTCAGAGGGGGACACTGAAGCTTTCTTT. Translating it yields CASSSEGDTEAFF.

The gene calls are TRBV20-1 and TRBJ2-5; TRBD2 matches at 9 bases. With 0 bases clipped from V and 4 bases from J, the junction kept 6 bases outside the gene matches. Germline V gene lookup returns CDR1 DFQATT and CDR2 SNEGSKA (reference sequence). CDR3 length: 15 residues. The CDR3 spells CSARDGASGVETQYF. DNA of the CDR3: TGCAGTGCTAGAGATGGGGCTAGCGGGGTAGAGACCCAGTACTTC.

The CDR3 DNA sequence: TGTGCCAGCAGCTTAGATGGAGTCTATGGCTACACCTTC. It is translated as CASSLDGVYGYTF. This rearrangement joins TRBV11-2 to TRBJ1-2; D call uncertain. V shed 0 bases and J shed 4 bases, with 6 bases lying between them. CDR3 size: 13 residues. CDR1 and CDR2 from the germline V gene are SGHAT and FQNNGV.